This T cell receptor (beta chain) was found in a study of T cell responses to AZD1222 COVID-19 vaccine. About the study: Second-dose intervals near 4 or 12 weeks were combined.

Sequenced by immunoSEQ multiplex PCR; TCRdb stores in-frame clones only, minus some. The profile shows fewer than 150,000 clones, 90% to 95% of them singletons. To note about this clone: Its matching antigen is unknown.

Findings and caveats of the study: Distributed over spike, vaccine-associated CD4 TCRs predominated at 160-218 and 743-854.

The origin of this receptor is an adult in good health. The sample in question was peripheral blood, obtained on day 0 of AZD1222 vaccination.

CDR3 DNA sequence: TGTGCCATCAGTGAAGGGGGCACTCAGCCCCAGCATTTT. The encoded protein is CAISEGGTQPQHF. The chain links TRBV10-3 to TRBJ1-5, with TRBD1 matching over 7 bases. The CDR3 covers 13 residues. V lost 3 bases, J lost 6 bases, and 2 bases stayed unmatched. The germline CDR1 and CDR2 sequences are ENHRY and SYGVKD.